This T cell receptor beta chain was captured in a study of cytomegalovirus exposure and HLA in healthy donors (dated by TCRdb to about 2017). For context, the study as a whole: According to an earlier analysis of several hundred of the donors, about 170 million T cells yielded over 90 million unique TCR beta sequences and roughly 280 Gb of sequence data. Approximately 330 gigabases of sequencing data and 75 million to 85 million unique TCR sequences made up an early release that covered over 550 HLA-typed donors. The genetic ancestry cluster associated with self-reported Caucasian donors included over 65% of the approximately 400 genotyped donors. The study aimed to test whether signatures of past pathogen exposure could be identified by cataloging public T cell receptors. The study used immunosequencing to profile the T cell repertoires of approximately 650 subjects and linked those repertoires to cytomegalovirus serostatus. A separate validation cohort of more than 100 different subjects was used in addition to the approximately 610-subject first cohort. To predict cytomegalovirus infection status, the study combined high-throughput TCR immunosequencing, statistical association of individual TCRs with disease status, and machine learning. A later analysis re-analyzed previously published TCR beta repertoires from roughly 600 donors and added high-resolution HLA genotyping to study TCR occurrence patterns. The later analysis used no new phenotypic data to find candidate immune exposures, relying instead on TCR beta sequences and their occurrence across donors. To decide whether each TCR beta V gene segment behaved as functional or pseudogenic, an earlier analysis of some 570 of the donors relied on high-throughput TCR beta sequencing. Donor age, sex, ethnicity and CMV serostatus were compiled together with the repertoire data. Genome-wide SNP genotypes for about three fifths of the roughly 670 donors were used in a later genetic analysis, which treated that subset as a discovery cohort. All discovery cohort repertoires had been generated on a single sequencing platform. Both class I and class II loci were covered by HLA typing, at four-digit resolution. Typing coverage varied by locus: about 629-640 donors for A, B, C, DRB1 and DQB1; roughly 500 for DQA1; more than 600 for DPA1; around 490 for DPB1. Five DR-DQ haplotypes were handled as single units for association and clustering because linkage in the cohort was strong. Among 300 to 500 genotyped donors of the cohort, an average of around 240,000 unique TCR beta nucleotide sequences was sequenced per donor, of which about 19% were non-productive. What the work shows at the level of the full study, not this receptor alone: In a later analysis, HLA-associated TCR beta chains were found to be more clonally expanded and to have lower generation probabilities than equally common non-associated chains. An association between a missense DCLRE1C variant and V-gene and J-gene trimming of TCR beta chains was found in a later genetic analysis and replicated in an independent cohort. The 87-base-pair reads could not distinguish some IMGT-functional V segments, including TRBV6-2 and TRBV6-3, so those segments were excluded. A total of 150 or so TCR beta chains were listed by the study as associated with cytomegalovirus. A cluster of highly shared sequence variants was judged likely to represent a technical artifact of the sequencing pipeline. Sequencing depth was assumed to be roughly uniform across donors in the presence/absence analyses, though that assumption may not hold. When HLA alleles, especially DR and DQ, strongly co-occurred, attributing TCR associations to individual alleles was difficult. Linkage disequilibrium might explain the correlated functional status among segregating V segments, but an unknown experimental factor could not be excluded. Because HLA typing was unavailable for some donors at each locus, only the typed subset was used in association tests. In an earlier analysis of 587 of the donors, most TCR beta V segments appeared in productive rearrangements about 87% or about 30% of the time, broadly matching IMGT annotations. The classifier was reported to diagnose cytomegalovirus status with high specificity and sensitivity in both the original cohort and the validation cohort. A further reported finding was that TCR beta sequences accurately predicted the HLA-A and HLA-B alleles for most subjects in the first cohort. Most TCR sequences were seen in very few donors, while some public TCRs were found in many individuals. The cohort was sequenced for TCR beta chains only, and without alpha or paired-chain data the features that could be detected were limited. The earlier analysis of approximately 540 of the donors excluded approximately 17 rarely observed V segments, including chromosome 9 orphons, because counts were too low. Compared with the roughly 600-donor mean, donors in an Asian-associated ancestry cluster had fewer N-insertions in productive TCRs, according to a later genetic analysis. According to a later analysis, TCR association rates differed among HLA loci, with DRB1 alleles showing the most associated TCRs and HLA-C alleles showing the fewest. Immune exposure information for the cohort was limited to CMV serostatus. Specific HLA alleles were associated with 15,000 to 20,000 TCR beta sequences at a false discovery rate of 0.05 in a later analysis. Several of the top co-occurrence clusters appeared to be linked to parvovirus B19, influenza, CMV and Epstein-Barr virus, according to a later analysis. It was suggested by the authors that the approach could potentially be generalized to other disease states and immunological phenotypes. Most CMV-associated TCR beta chains appeared to be HLA-restricted in a later analysis, and the HLA associations seemed to be driven largely by CMV exposure. In vitro tests confirmed that a few of the cytomegalovirus-associated TCR beta chains recognize cytomegalovirus antigens.

Only one count was recorded for this clone. Its antigen is unknown. Base qualities are not provided; no much larger clone lies one nucleotide away. The library was obtained by the immunoSEQ multiplex PCR assay. A mixture of 60 forward primers for TCR Vbeta segments and 13 reverse primers for TCR Jbeta segments was used in the multiplex PCR. The CDR3 region of rearranged TCR beta genes was amplified from genomic DNA by a multiplex PCR assay. Amplified TCR beta libraries were sequenced as 87-base-pair reads on the Illumina HiSeq System. In the authors' own workflow: A later analysis counted about 80 million unique TCR beta chains across the approximately 700 repertoires, and 9 million to 14 million of these chains were shared by at least two donors. To remove PCR and sequencing errors, raw reads were error-corrected and collapsed into unique sequences using a nearest-neighbor algorithm that merged closely related sequences. CDR3 sequences were aligned to IMGT reference sequences to assign V, D and J gene segments. Each retained sequence needed at least a six-nucleotide match to both a V gene segment and a J gene segment. A rearrangement was called productive if the CDR3 had no stop codons and remained in frame with V and J, and every other rearrangement was called non-productive. CDR3 was defined according to IMGT convention as the region running from the second conserved V-encoded cysteine to the conserved J-encoded phenylalanine. In an earlier analysis of 500 to 650 of the donors, sequences lacking an unambiguous match to a single V gene segment were excluded. In an earlier analysis of 450 to 700 of the donors, V segments were called functional above 56.7% productive rearrangements and were called segregating when the between-donor standard deviation exceeded 5%. A statistical classification framework was developed to diagnose cytomegalovirus status using the catalog of TCR beta chain sequences. In a later analysis, V and J genes were assigned by comparing TCR nucleotide sequences against IMGT/GENE-DB human TR gene sequences. In a later analysis, CDR3 sequences and most-parsimonious VDJ recombination scenarios were assigned using the TCRdist pipeline. In a later analysis, every TCR beta chain was defined by the combination of its CDR3 amino acid sequence and its V-gene family, and reads without a unique V-gene family were dropped. As a way to deal with suspected cross-contamination and a sequencing artifact, a later analysis dropped nearly 600 nucleotide sequences that were highly shared and had low generation probability. In a later analysis, a clonal expansion index was calculated for each public chain from normalized within-repertoire ranks of inferred template counts. Generation probabilities in a later analysis came from a VDJ recombination model fitted to out-of-frame rearrangements, and those results were checked against IGoR. Hypergeometric tests were used in a later analysis to score TCR-TCR, TCR-HLA and TCR-CMV co-occurrence, with a repertoire-size bias correction applied to the TCR pairs. To estimate false discovery rates, a later analysis permuted the HLA or CMV assignments 20 times. In a later analysis, co-occurring TCRs were grouped using DBSCAN, and TCRdist sequence similarity was added for clustering within HLA-allele-positive subsets. Co-occurrence clustering excluded repertoires with fewer than 30,000 or more than 120,000 public chains, plus five with anomalous nucleotide sharing. TCRdb took this table from immuneACCESS and kept in-frame rearrangements with V and J called. Such tables lack part of the clones; where checked against another copy, unresolved V genes explain under half of the gap, and the rest is unexplained. The DNA gave D and trimming, while V, J and clone size come from that table. This sample has 95,000 to 130,000 clones in its table, and about 76% of those were observed once. The top ten hold under 4% of the sample.

The cohort was made up of roughly 670 healthy bone marrow donors. All cohort members were sampled while nominally healthy, although unrecorded immune exposures were likely present. The donor tested CMV seronegative and was one of the 352 seronegative cohort members. Each donor provided a peripheral blood sample, and peripheral blood mononuclear cells were used for TCR beta sequencing. Genomic DNA was extracted from the blood cell samples with the Qiagen DNeasy Blood Extraction Kit. Between the V and J ends, shortened by 3 bases and 3 bases respectively, the junction contains 6 bases. CDR1 and CDR2 (MNHNS, SASEGT) derive from the germline V gene. The CDR3 holds 13 amino acids from the cysteine to the phenylalanine. The retained sequence is limited to the CDR3, 39 bases, with the frame set at the first base.

This receptor was taken from a woman in her 30s in good health and CMV-seronegative. The sample comprised PBMCs. The V and J segments used are TRBV6-1 and TRBJ2-1; a tentative D match to TRBD1 spans 5 bases. The nucleotide sequence reads as follows: TGTGCCAGCAGTGACGACAGCTACAATGAGCAGTTCTTC. Translated, it gives CASSDDSYNEQFF.